This T cell receptor beta chain was recovered during a study of graft-versus-host responses after intestinal transplantation. The CDR3 totals 15 residues. CDR1 is MNHNS, CDR2 SASEGT, per germline. With V trimmed by 3 bases and J by 6 bases, 9 bases remained unmatched. Points on this clone: No antigen is known for it.

Method: immunoSEQ multiplex PCR; TCRdb's copy keeps in-frame clones and lacks some. The repertoire includes over 55,000 clones, 80% to 95% of them detected once, and 1.3% sits in the top ten. The source material was unstimulated CD8+ T cells sorted from spleen or lymph node cells, sampled before intestinal transplant. The clonotype originates from a human donor who received an intestinal transplant. The rearrangement links TRBV6-1 to TRBJ2-7, with 9 bases that match TRBD1. CDR3 sequence: CASSDGTGFYGEQYF. CDR3 DNA: TGTGCCAGCAGTGACGGGACAGGGTTTTATGGCGAGCAGTACTTC.